A selection of T cell receptor beta chains follows, all from one sample in a study of T cells in Graves' hyperthyroidism and ophthalmopathy. TCRdb itself ran the multiplex PCR reads through MiXCR, one entry per CDR3 protein. The data show some 350,000 distinct CDR3 sequences, 15% to 20% seen once. The sequencing input was blood. The receptors originated from a woman under 30 with Graves' hyperthyroidism. Each CDR3 is given with its conserved first and last residue. D genes are given only for firm matches. Some rows mark clone size as missing; the rest say once, few, many or name a class of expanded clone.

>TRBV6-2/TRBV6-3|TRBJ1-1|once|.
CASSRPINPLDTEAFF
TGTGCCAGCAGTAGACCTATAAACCCTTTGGACACTGAAGCTTTCTTT
>TRBV7-9|TRBJ1-2|.|.
CASSPWQGRNGYTF
TGTGCCAGCAGCCCCTGGCAGGGAAGGAACGGCTACACCTTC
>TRBV19|TRBJ2-2|.|.
CASSSPYGGTGELFF
TGTGCCAGTAGTAGTCCTTACGGAGGCACCGGGGAGCTGTTTTTT
>TRBV12-3/TRBV12-4|TRBJ2-2|few|.
CASSRSAGTGELFF
TGTGCCAGCAGTCGGTCAGCGGGCACCGGGGAGCTGTTTTTT
>TRBV10-2|TRBJ2-7|many|TRBD1
CASSGTTGADEQYF
TGCGCCAGCAGTGGCACGACAGGGGCAGACGAGCAGTACTTC
>TRBV18|TRBJ1-1|many|TRBD1
CASSETQGTAEAFF
TGTGCCAGCTCCGAGACGCAAGGGACAGCTGAAGCTTTCTTT
>TRBV11-2|TRBJ2-1|.|TRBD2
CASSLLGGFSYNEQFF
TGTGCCAGCAGCTTACTGGGGGGGTTCTCCTACAATGAGCAGTTCTTC
>TRBV6-2/TRBV6-3|TRBJ2-7|once|TRBD1
CASSWDREQYF
TGTGCCAGCAGTTGGGACAGGGAGCAGTACTTC
>TRBV12-3/TRBV12-4|TRBJ1-1|many|.
CASSLRKNTEAFF
TGTGCCAGCAGCCTCAGGAAAAACACTGAAGCTTTCTTT
>TRBV6-1|TRBJ1-5|many|.
CASTFGAGPNQPQHF
TGTGCCAGCACCTTCGGAGCAGGGCCGAATCAGCCCCAGCATTTT
>TRBV28|TRBJ2-7|many|.
CASTPISEAPYEQYF
TGTGCCAGCACCCCAATTTCGGAGGCTCCCTACGAGCAGTACTTC
>TRBV30|TRBJ1-1|many|.
CAWSVEGYTEAFF
TGTGCCTGGAGCGTTGAGGGGTACACTGAAGCTTTCTTT
>TRBV6-5|TRBJ2-7|many|.
CASRAGSYEQYF
TGTGCCAGCAGGGCCGGTTCCTACGAGCAGTACTTC
>TRBV12-5|TRBJ1-5|many|.
CASGYWGANQPQHF
TGTGCTAGTGGTTACTGGGGAGCAAATCAGCCCCAGCATTTT
>TRBV4-1|TRBJ2-4|many|TRBD1
CASSQDRRQGAGNIQYF
TGCGCCAGCAGCCAAGATCGTCGGCAGGGGGCAGGAAACATTCAGTACTTC
>TRBV6-1|TRBJ1-5|many|.
CASSHRQFEGNQPQHF
TGTGCCAGCAGCCACCGACAGTTTGAAGGCAATCAGCCCCAGCATTTT
>TRBV7-9|TRBJ2-5|many|.
CASSLSQGTRETQYF
TGTGCCAGCAGCTTATCCCAGGGTACTCGGGAGACCCAGTACTTC
>TRBV5-1|TRBJ2-5|many|.
CASSNEGSWLQSETQYF
TGCGCCAGCAGCAATGAGGGAAGTTGGCTGCAATCGGAGACCCAGTACTTC
>TRBV4-1|TRBJ2-7|few|TRBD2
CASSQDPTSGAYEQYF
TGCGCCAGCAGCCAAGATCCGACTAGCGGAGCCTACGAGCAGTACTTC
>TRBV3-1|TRBJ2-2|.|.
CASSHVTGELFF
TGTGCCAGCAGCCACGTAACCGGGGAGCTGTTTTTT
>TRBV6-1|TRBJ1-5|once|.
CASSEGSGQPQHF
TGTGCCAGCAGTGAAGGGTCGGGTCAGCCCCAGCATTTT
>TRBV19|TRBJ2-7|many|.
CASSRIARGAPHEQYF
TGTGCCAGTAGTAGAATCGCGAGGGGGGCCCCCCACGAGCAGTACTTC
>TRBV20-1|TRBJ2-5|many|TRBD2
CSARVQASGGRETQYF
TGCAGTGCTAGAGTTCAGGCTAGCGGGGGTAGGGAGACCCAGTACTTC
>TRBV12-3/TRBV12-4|TRBJ2-7|many|.
CASSRLRGSYEQYF
TGTGCCAGCAGTCGCCTCAGGGGCTCCTACGAGCAGTACTTC
>TRBV6-2/TRBV6-3|TRBJ2-2|.|.
CASSYPSGSGVATNTGELFF
TGTGCCAGCAGTTACCCGTCAGGCTCTGGTGTGGCTACGAACACCGGGGAGCTGTTTTTT
>TRBV24-1|TRBJ2-5|few|.
CATSDSAGVIGAQYF
TGTGCCACCAGTGATTCAGCAGGAGTCATCGGGGCCCAGTACTTC
>TRBV30|TRBJ1-6|.|TRBD1
CAWTQGDSPLHF
TGTGCCTGGACGCAGGGGGATTCACCCCTCCACTTT
>TRBV12-3/TRBV12-4|TRBJ1-2|.|.
CASSFIQYYGYTF
TGTGCCAGCAGTTTCATCCAGTACTATGGCTACACCTTC
>TRBV27|TRBJ2-4|many|TRBD2
CASSFLAATKNIQYF
TGTGCCAGCAGTTTCCTAGCGGCAACCAAAAACATTCAGTACTTC
>TRBV27|TRBJ1-2|many|.
CASSLSQGNYGYTF
TGTGCCAGCAGTTTATCGCAGGGAAACTATGGCTACACCTTC
>TRBV20-1|TRBJ1-6|.|.
CSARGEGNSPLHF
TGCAGTGCTAGAGGGGAGGGTAATTCACCCCTCCACTTT
>TRBV4-1|TRBJ1-1|many|.
CASSQVQGPRAFF
TGCGCCAGCAGCCAAGTGCAGGGACCTCGAGCTTTCTTT
>TRBV19|TRBJ2-2|few|TRBD1
CASSIRGGRGTTGELFF
TGTGCCAGTAGTATACGCGGCGGCAGGGGGACCACCGGGGAGCTGTTTTTT
>TRBV11-2|TRBJ1-5|.|TRBD1
CASSLRPGGFTSIQPQHF
TGTGCCAGCAGCTTAAGGCCAGGGGGATTTACTAGCATTCAGCCCCAGCATTTT
>TRBV7-2|TRBJ2-5|many|TRBD2
CASSLGSGGSETQYF
TGTGCCAGCAGTTTAGGAAGCGGGGGATCGGAGACCCAGTACTTC
>TRBV7-9|TRBJ1-1|.|.
CASSERQVFAEAFF
TGTGCCAGCAGCGAACGACAGGTTTTCGCTGAAGCTTTCTTT
>TRBV6-5|TRBJ1-5|many|TRBD1
CASSSPLGQGHQPQHF
TGTGCCAGCAGTTCGCCACTCGGACAGGGACATCAGCCCCAGCATTTT
>TRBV6-4|TRBJ1-2|once|.
CASSYLQDYYGYTF
TGTGCCAGCAGTTACTTACAGGACTACTATGGCTACACCTTC
>TRBV6-2/TRBV6-3|TRBJ1-5|few|.
CASSSSGTFDYSNQPQHF
TGTGCCAGCAGTTCCTCCGGGACATTTGATTATAGCAATCAGCCCCAGCATTTT
>TRBV12-3/TRBV12-4|TRBJ1-1|.|.
CASSLASRRTEAFF
TGTGCCAGCAGTTTAGCTTCACGGCGCACTGAAGCTTTCTTT
>TRBV2|TRBJ1-2|many|.
CASSGGLANYGYTF
TGTGCCAGCAGTGGGGGGCTAGCTAACTATGGCTACACCTTC
>TRBV7-2|TRBJ1-2|few|.
CASSLGFGRDYGYTF
TGTGCCAGCAGCTTAGGGTTCGGCAGGGACTATGGCTACACCTTC
>TRBV19|TRBJ1-1|few|.
CASSPARPGYTEAFF
TGTGCCAGTAGTCCGGCACGTCCAGGGTACACTGAAGCTTTCTTT
>TRBV4-1|TRBJ2-5|few|.
CASSQETLGKETQYF
TGCGCCAGCAGCCAAGAAACACTTGGAAAAGAGACCCAGTACTTC
>TRBV2|TRBJ2-7|many|.
CANLRARSYEQYF
TGTGCCAATCTCAGGGCTCGCTCCTACGAGCAGTACTTC
>TRBV6-1|TRBJ2-5|many|TRBD2
CASSEHGGSGGARETQYF
TGTGCCAGCAGTGAACACGGAGGTAGCGGGGGGGCGAGGGAGACCCAGTACTTC
>TRBV4-1|TRBJ1-1|many|.
CASSLVQGMDTEAFF
TGCGCCAGCAGCCTCGTTCAGGGGATGGACACTGAAGCTTTCTTT
>TRBV2|TRBJ1-5|many|.
CASTAGRGDNQPQHF
TGTGCCAGCACTGCCGGGAGGGGGGACAATCAGCCCCAGCATTTT
>TRBV6-1|TRBJ2-7|many|TRBD1
CASSDDRDHEQYF
TGTGCCAGCAGTGATGACAGGGACCACGAGCAGTACTTC
>TRBV11-2|TRBJ1-6|many|.
CASNGGRNANSPLHF
TGTGCCAGCAACGGAGGGCGTAATGCAAATTCACCCCTCCACTTT
>TRBV3-1|TRBJ2-1|few|.
CASSQEVGYEQFF
TGTGCCAGCAGCCAAGAGGTGGGTTATGAGCAGTTCTTC
>TRBV5-1|TRBJ1-3|many|TRBD1
CASSSTGTAIPSTIYF
TGCGCCAGCAGCTCTACGGGGACAGCGATTCCTAGTACCATATATTTT
>TRBV12-3/TRBV12-4|TRBJ1-1|many|.
CASSFRAGYTEAFF
TGTGCCAGCAGTTTTAGGGCAGGGTACACTGAAGCTTTCTTT
>TRBV5-8|TRBJ2-5|many|.
CASSLPGLVETQYF
TGTGCCAGCAGCTTGCCAGGGTTAGTGGAGACCCAGTACTTC
>TRBV12-3/TRBV12-4|TRBJ1-1|many|.
CASTLEVRDTEAFF
TGTGCCAGCACCTTAGAGGTCCGGGACACTGAAGCTTTCTTT
>TRBV27|TRBJ2-6|.|.
CASSLSPEGLGGANVLTF
TGTGCCAGCAGCCTAAGCCCGGAGGGTTTGGGTGGGGCCAACGTCCTGACTTTC
>TRBV15|TRBJ2-2|many|.
CATSRGGPGNTGELFF
TGTGCCACCAGCAGAGGTGGCCCGGGGAACACCGGGGAGCTGTTTTTT
>TRBV18|TRBJ1-5|many|TRBD1
CASSPPLTGGLQPQHF
TGTGCCAGCTCACCACCGCTGACAGGGGGCCTTCAGCCCCAGCATTTT
>TRBV11-1|TRBJ1-2|.|.
CASSLVYPGRIHNYGYTF
TGTGCCAGCAGCTTAGTATACCCGGGGAGGATACATAACTATGGCTACACCTTC
>TRBV2|TRBJ2-5|many|.
CASSEVFRAQETQYF
TGTGCCAGCAGTGAAGTTTTCAGGGCGCAAGAGACCCAGTACTTC